This T cell receptor (beta chain) stems from a study of T cell repertoires in cytomegalovirus infection. The overall study: Based on public TCR beta signatures, there were indications of CMV infection and of a matching HLA type.

Each CDR3 protein gets one entry after TCRdb re-called the reads with MiXCR. The table records about 700,000 distinct CDR3 sequences, about 33% of them present only once. This clonotype was observed a few times. The antigen remains unidentified. CDR1 and CDR2 from the germline V gene are LNHDA and SQIVND (reference sequence). V lost 8 bases to trimming and J lost 0 bases, with 14 bases between them. The CDR3 sequence is 15 residues long. J is TRBJ1-3 and V is TRBV19; the D gene is possibly TRBD1 (6 bases). The sequence derives from a human donor in good health (CMV status not recorded). Some clones in this sample may be carry-over from other donors' samples. The sequencing used cultured PBMCs, collected from culture after CMV antigen stimulation. CDR3 sequence: CASQRGEYSGNTIYF. CDR3 nucleotides: TGTGCCAGTCAAAGGGGGGAATACTCTGGAAACACCATATATTTT.